The text below deals with one T cell receptor (beta chain). What it recognizes is unknown. These data belong to a study of vaccination and CD4 T cells after COVID-19. The wider study: Post-COVID samples had a sampling time that fell a median around 100 days after diagnosis (range 35 to 161).

Researchers used the Oncomine TCR Beta short-read assay to sequence DNA from cultured CD4+ T cells. In TCRdb, the PCR reads were re-called with MiXCR into one record per CDR3 protein. Of over 15,000 distinct CDR3 sequences in the sample, more than 40% were seen once. Treatment in this sample: approximately 10-day PBMC culture with coronavirus spike peptide pools or control peptides (ViraFEST assay). Each of days 3 and 7 saw half the medium replaced by fresh IL-2 medium. Study conclusions and caveats: From a median of about 20 to 40, SARS-CoV-2-reactive clonotypes increased, though not significantly.

The starting material was CD4+ T cells from blood, cultured in vitro, obtained after SARS-CoV-2 vaccination. The origin of this receptor is a human donor who had recovered from COVID-19.

DNA for the CDR3: TGTGCCAGCAGGCCAAACTCAAGGACAGGGCGCTCTGGAAACACCATATATTTT. Translated: CASRPNSRTGRSGNTIYF. The chain has TRBV28 and TRBJ1-3; 8 nucleotides match TRBD1. The trim removed 6 bases at V and 0 bases at J, leaving 13 bases unmatched. This CDR3 has 18 amino acids. Germline CDR1 and CDR2: MDHEN and SYDVKM. Looking up the rest from reference TRBV28 and TRBJ1-3 gives the full variable domain: DVKVTQSSRYLVKRTGEKVFLECVQDMDHENMFWYRQDPGLGLRLIYFSYDVKMKEKGDIPEGYSVSREKKERFSLILESASTNQTSMYLCASRPNSRTGRSGNTIYFGEGSWLTVV.